The 3 T cell receptor beta chains in this list originate from one sample, sequenced in a study of T cells after yellow fever vaccination. A single record per CDR3 protein comes from TCRdb applying MiXCR to the 5' RACE reads. The sample has 400,000 or so distinct CDR3 sequences; under 14% are singletons. The sample consisted of PBMCs, taken on the day of the first yellow fever vaccination. Every receptor here comes from a man aged 18 to 35 who received the YFV17D yellow fever vaccine.

The chain links TRBV30 to TRBJ2-7, with D hard to call. Trimming left V 2 bases short and J 5 bases short, with 7 bases between. Per the germline V gene, CDR1 is GTSNPN and CDR2 is SVGIG (reference sequence). The CDR3 is made up of 11 amino acids. The CDR3 bases are TGTGCCTGGAGTCAAGGACACGAGCAGTACTTC. This gives the protein CAWSQGHEQYF.

This clonotype was detected a few times. CDR3 DNA: TGCAGTGCTAGAGGCGTTTCTTGGGACCACATGGAGCTGTTTTTT. Its protein is CSARGVSWDHMELFF. The chain uses TRBV20-1 and TRBJ2-2; D possibly matches TRBD1 or TRBD2 (5 bases each). In germline, CDR1 is DFQATT, CDR2 SNEGSKA (reference sequence). With 1 base removed from V and 10 bases from J, the gap between germline ends came to 19 bases. This CDR3 region has 15 residues.

The sample holds many counts of this clonotype. The chain employs TRBV3-1 and TRBJ1-1; D gene uncertain. CDR1 is LGHDT, CDR2 YNNKEL, per germline (reference sequence). This CDR3 spans 13 amino acids. Trimming removed 2 bases from V and 5 bases from J, with 9 bases in between. CDR3 in DNA: TGTGCCAGCAGCCAATTTAGCAGAACTGAAGCTTTCTTT. This gives the protein CASSQFSRTEAFF.